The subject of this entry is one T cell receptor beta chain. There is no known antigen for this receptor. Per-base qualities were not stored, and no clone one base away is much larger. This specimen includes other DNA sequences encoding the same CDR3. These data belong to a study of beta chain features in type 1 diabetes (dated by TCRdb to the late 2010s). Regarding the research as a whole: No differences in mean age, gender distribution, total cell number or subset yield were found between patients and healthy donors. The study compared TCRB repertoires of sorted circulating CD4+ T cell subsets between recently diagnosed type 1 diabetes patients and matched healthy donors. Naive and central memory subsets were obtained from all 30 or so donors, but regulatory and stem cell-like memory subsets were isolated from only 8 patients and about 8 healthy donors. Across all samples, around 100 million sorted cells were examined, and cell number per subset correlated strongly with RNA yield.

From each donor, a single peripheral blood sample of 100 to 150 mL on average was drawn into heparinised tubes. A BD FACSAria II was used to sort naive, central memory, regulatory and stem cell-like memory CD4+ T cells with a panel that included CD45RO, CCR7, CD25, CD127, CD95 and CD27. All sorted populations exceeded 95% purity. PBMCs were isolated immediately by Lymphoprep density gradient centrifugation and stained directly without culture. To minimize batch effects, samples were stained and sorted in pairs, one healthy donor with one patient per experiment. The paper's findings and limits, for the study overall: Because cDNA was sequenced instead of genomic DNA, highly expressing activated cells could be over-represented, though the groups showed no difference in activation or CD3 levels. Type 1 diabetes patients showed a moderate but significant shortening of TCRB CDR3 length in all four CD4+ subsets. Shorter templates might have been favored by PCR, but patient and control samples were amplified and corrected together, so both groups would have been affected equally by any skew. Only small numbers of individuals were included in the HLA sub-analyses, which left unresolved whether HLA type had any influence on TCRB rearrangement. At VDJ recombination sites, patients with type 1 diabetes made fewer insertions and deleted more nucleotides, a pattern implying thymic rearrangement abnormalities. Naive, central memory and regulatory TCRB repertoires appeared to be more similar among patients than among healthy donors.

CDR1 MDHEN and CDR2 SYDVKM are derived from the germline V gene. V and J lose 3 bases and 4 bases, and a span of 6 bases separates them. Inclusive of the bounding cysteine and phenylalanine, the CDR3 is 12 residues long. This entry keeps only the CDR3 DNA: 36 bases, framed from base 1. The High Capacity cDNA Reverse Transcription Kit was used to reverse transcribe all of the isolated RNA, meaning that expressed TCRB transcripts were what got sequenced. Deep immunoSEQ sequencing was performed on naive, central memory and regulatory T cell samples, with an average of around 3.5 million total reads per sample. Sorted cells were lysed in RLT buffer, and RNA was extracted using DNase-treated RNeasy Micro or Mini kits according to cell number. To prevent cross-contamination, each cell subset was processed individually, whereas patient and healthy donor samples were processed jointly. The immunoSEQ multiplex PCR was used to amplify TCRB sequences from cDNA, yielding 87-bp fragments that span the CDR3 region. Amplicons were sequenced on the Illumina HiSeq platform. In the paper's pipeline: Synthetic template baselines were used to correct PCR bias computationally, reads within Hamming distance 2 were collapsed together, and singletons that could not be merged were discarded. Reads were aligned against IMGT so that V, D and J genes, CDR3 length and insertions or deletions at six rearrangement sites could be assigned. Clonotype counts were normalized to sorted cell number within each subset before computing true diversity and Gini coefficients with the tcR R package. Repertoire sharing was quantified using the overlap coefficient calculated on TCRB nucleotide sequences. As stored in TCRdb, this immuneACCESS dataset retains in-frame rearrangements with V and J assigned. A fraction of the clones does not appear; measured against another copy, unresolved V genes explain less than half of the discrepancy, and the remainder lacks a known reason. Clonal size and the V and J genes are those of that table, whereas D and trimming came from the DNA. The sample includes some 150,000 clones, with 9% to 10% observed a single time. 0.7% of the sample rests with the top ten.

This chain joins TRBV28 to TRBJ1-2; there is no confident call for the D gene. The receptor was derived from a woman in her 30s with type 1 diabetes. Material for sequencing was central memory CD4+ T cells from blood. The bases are TGTGCCAGCAGTTTGCGCCTCTATGGCTACACCTTC. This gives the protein CASSLRLYGYTF.